The rows below give T cell receptor beta chains drawn from one sample of a study of blood T cell repertoires in COVID-19. Method: immunoSEQ multiplex PCR; TCRdb's copy keeps in-frame clones and lacks some. The sample contains approximately 150,000 clones, around 85% of which appear only once. The sample taken for sequencing was PBMCs or T cells enriched from blood (not recorded which). These TCRs come from a woman aged 40 to 50 who had recovered from COVID-19. CDR3s include the opening cysteine and the closing phenylalanine or tryptophan. Fields, in order: D gene, V gene, J gene, clone size, CDR3 DNA, CDR3 protein. The D gene is left open where the match is weak. The listing skips clone size in some rows; elsewhere it reads once, few, many or a size class.

.	TRBV25-1	TRBJ2-3	.	TGTGCCAGCAGCCAGGACTCTTCTAGCACAGATACGCAGTATTTT	CASSQDSSSTDTQYF
TRBD2	TRBV9	TRBJ2-1	.	TGTGCCAGCAGCGCTCGCCTAGGACTAGCGGGAGATAATGAGCAGTTCTTC	CASSARLGLAGDNEQFF
.	TRBV7-9	TRBJ2-3	.	TGTGCCAGCAGCTCCCCTTCCGGAGAGCCACGCACAGATACGCAGTATTTT	CASSSPSGEPRTDTQYF
.	TRBV5-4	TRBJ1-1	.	TGTGCCAGCAGCTTGGACACAGGGCCGAACACTGAAGCTTTCTTT	CASSLDTGPNTEAFF
TRBD2	TRBV2	TRBJ2-7	.	TGTGCCAGCAAGGGCGGGGGGGCTTACGAGCAGTACTTC	CASKGGGAYEQYF
TRBD2	TRBV5-6	TRBJ2-3	.	TGTGCCAGCAGCTCTGGCGGGAGGAGCACAGATACGCAGTATTTT	CASSSGGRSTDTQYF
.	TRBV3-1/TRBV3-2	TRBJ1-2	.	TGTGCCAGCAGCCCCGGCCCCGGGAATGGCTACACCTTC	CASSPGPGNGYTF
.	TRBV6-1	TRBJ2-3	.	TGTGCCAGCAGTGAAGGTGTCAGCGGCACAGATACGCAGTATTTT	CASSEGVSGTDTQYF
.	TRBV24-1	TRBJ2-3	.	TGTGCCACCAGTGACCAGTGGGCGGGCTCCACAGATACGCAGTATTTT	CATSDQWAGSTDTQYF
TRBD2	TRBV7-8	TRBJ2-7	.	TGTGCCAGCAGCCCAGGCGGGAGGGAGTTTGACGAGCAGTACTTC	CASSPGGREFDEQYF
TRBD2	TRBV19	TRBJ2-2	few	TGTGCCAGTAGTATAGTATATAGCGGGATGACAGGCACCGGGGAGCTGTTTTTT	CASSIVYSGMTGTGELFF
TRBD1	TRBV23-1	TRBJ1-5	.	TGCGCCAGCAGTCTACAGGGGAAGCGCAATCAGCCCCAGCATTTT	CASSLQGKRNQPQHF
.	TRBV21-1	TRBJ1-5	.	TGTGCCAGCACCCCGGGTTTTTTCTCTAGCAATCAGCCCCAGCATTTT	CASTPGFFSSNQPQHF
.	TRBV12-3/TRBV12-4	TRBJ1-5	once	TGTGCCAGCACCATTGGGGCCAATCAGCCCCAGCATTTT	CASTIGANQPQHF
.	TRBV5-5	TRBJ2-1	once	TGTGCCAGCAGCTTGGCCCTAGTTAATGAGCAGTTCTTC	CASSLALVNEQFF
.	TRBV7-9	TRBJ1-3	.	TGTGCCAGCAGCTTAGCTTCGGGGTCTGGAAACACCATATATTTT	CASSLASGSGNTIYF
TRBD2	TRBV19	TRBJ2-2	.	TGTGCCAGTAAGAGGACTAGTAACACCGGGGAGCTGTTTTTT	CASKRTSNTGELFF
.	TRBV28	TRBJ1-2	once	TGTGCCAGCAGTTTAGGGACTTCAGTGGGCTACACCTTC	CASSLGTSVGYTF
.	TRBV2	TRBJ1-5	few	TGTGCCAGCAGCTATACAGGGAGCGGCAATCAGCCCCAGCATTTT	CASSYTGSGNQPQHF
.	TRBV2	TRBJ1-2	.	TGTGCCAGCAGTGAAGAGGCAGGGAATAACTATGGCTACACCTTC	CASSEEAGNNYGYTF
.	TRBV19	TRBJ2-2	.	TGTGCCAGTAGTACCCAGGCGTCCGCCGGGGAGCTGTTTTTT	CASSTQASAGELFF
.	TRBV5-1	TRBJ1-4	.	TGCGCCAGCAGCTTGGAGGTCCCGGGGGAAAAACTGTTTTTT	CASSLEVPGEKLFF
.	TRBV5-1	TRBJ2-2	.	TGCGCCAGCACCTCGCAGGGTGACACCGGGGAGCTGTTTTTT	CASTSQGDTGELFF
TRBD2	TRBV15	TRBJ2-7	.	TGTGCCACCAGCAGAGGGCTAGCGGTGAGCTCCTACGAGCAGTACTTC	CATSRGLAVSSYEQYF
TRBD2	TRBV7-9	TRBJ2-1	.	TGTGCCGGCAGCTTCAGCGGGGACTACAATGAGCAGTTCTTC	CAGSFSGDYNEQFF
.	TRBV5-1	TRBJ1-6	once	TGCGCCAGCAGCTTAGAGGAGGGATTGAATTCACCCCTCCACTTT	CASSLEEGLNSPLHF
.	TRBV7-8	TRBJ2-3	.	TGTGCCAGCAGCTTATCTGGGGGCGAAACAGATACGCAGTATTTT	CASSLSGGETDTQYF
TRBD1	TRBV3-1/TRBV3-2	TRBJ1-1	.	TGTGCCAGCAGAAAACAGGGGGCGGCTGAAGCTTTCTTT	CASRKQGAAEAFF
.	TRBV7-3	TRBJ1-2	.	TGTGCCAGCAGCGAAAAAGGACAGAGCTATGGCTACACCTTC	CASSEKGQSYGYTF